This T cell receptor beta chain stems from a study of T cell responses to AZD1222 COVID-19 vaccine. There are 15 residues in the CDR3. The germline V gene encodes CDR1 LNHDA and CDR2 SQIVND (reference sequence). The V segment lost 5 bases and the J segment 7 bases; nucleotides outside the gene matches: 13. Measured with immunoSEQ multiplex PCR; TCRdb has only the in-frame clones, and not every one. The table shows roughly 93,000 clones, with around 90% occurring only once. This clone appeared once. The chain joins TRBV19 to TRBJ2-7; 8 nucleotides line up with TRBD1. The sequencing here drew on peripheral blood, taken 28 days after the second AZD1222 dose. This receptor was obtained from an adult who received the AZD1222 COVID-19 vaccine. The CDR3 bases are TGTGCCAGTAGTCTAAAGACAGGGGCCTCGTTAGAGCAGTACTTC. The encoded protein is CASSLKTGASLEQYF.